This T cell receptor beta chain was profiled in a study of T-cell memory formation after mild COVID-19. Libraries for TCRalpha and TCRbeta carried sample barcodes and unique molecular identifiers via 5'RACE. TCRdb recomputed calls from the 5' RACE reads with MiXCR, one row per CDR3 protein. The data show 150,000 to 200,000 distinct CDR3 sequences, with approximately 12% seen just once and 3.3% held by the top ten. Study conclusions and caveats: Proof of SARS-CoV-2 specificity was absent for the second-wave clones that crested on day 37. A balance of CD4 and CD8 characterized clones contracting day 15 to 85, whereas later expanders leaned CD4+.

With regard to this clonotype: Its specificity is unknown.

The sequencing sample was made of PBMCs or a T cell subset sorted from them (not recorded which). This TCR was recovered from a man aged 18 to 30 who had mild COVID-19 (a few samples of this study predate the infection). Cell type and time point are not known.

The CDR3 sequence is CASSLSSASLAFF. The CDR3 DNA sequence: TGTGCCAGCAGCTTATCGTCGGCATCATTGGCTTTCTTT. V is TRBV7-2 and J is TRBJ1-1, with no clear D. This CDR3 contains 13 residues. Germline CDR1 reads SGHTA; CDR2 reads FQGNSA. Deletions cut 2 bases from V and 11 bases from J, with 15 bases between.